A single sample is the source of the 16 T cell receptor beta chains below, sequenced in a study of regulatory T cells in long-lasting Graves disease (TCRdb year 2021). The intended sense of this specimen's time point label: newly diagnosed GD, antithyroid drugs for less than 3 months. For both TCR sequencing and RNA sequencing, RNA was extracted from PBMCs using TRIzol. Library generation was performed with multiplex PCR. Sequencer: Illumina HiSeq 4000. To build TCR beta libraries, CDR3 regions were amplified by Arm-PCR using iRepertoire HTBI primers. The public reads were reprocessed in TCRdb via fastp at Q25 and MiXCR, keeping in-frame beta chains. For every CDR3 protein sequence, its rows merge into one entry that carries the most common genes and DNA. A total of hundreds of thousands of distinct CDR3 sequences appear in this sample, 13% of them only once. More than 8.5% of the sample belongs to the ten largest clones.

The same data also went into a second study, on T cells in Graves' hyperthyroidism and ophthalmopathy.

This material consisted of peripheral blood mononuclear cells (PBMCs), taken at new diagnosis, from a patient treated with antithyroid drugs. Receptor source: a man aged 25 to 45 with Graves disease. Donor details come from another sample of the same person, matched by shared clones.

This clonotype was seen many times. The rearrangement uses TRBV12-5 and TRBJ2-5, with D possibly TRBD1 on 6 matching bases. CDR3 size: 12 residues. V was clipped by 6 bases and J by 10 bases, with 15 bases between them. Germline CDR1 reads LGHNT; CDR2 reads FRNRAP. As DNA, the CDR3 is TGTGCTAGTGGCTTTTGGGGGCTCGACCAGTACTTC. Protein product: CASGFWGLDQYF.

This clonotype was picked up many times. The J gene is TRBJ2-1, the V gene TRBV5-1; 9 nucleotides agree with TRBD1. The CDR3 spans 16 residues. Germline CDR1 reads SGHRS; CDR2 reads YFSETQ. V shed 4 bases and J 0 bases; nucleotides not matched to a gene: 5. This CDR3 reads CASSLTGGPSYNEQFF. The DNA for the CDR3 is TGCGCCAGCAGCCTGACAGGGGGTCCCTCCTACAATGAGCAGTTCTTC.

This clonotype was seen many times. J is TRBJ1-4 and V is TRBV12-3 or TRBV12-4, with D perhaps matching TRBD1 (5 bases). Trimming removed 3 bases from V and 7 bases from J, with 12 bases in between. CDR3 length: 14 amino acids. The CDR3 DNA sequence: TGTGCCAGCAGTTTTGCAGCCGGGGGTGAAAAACTGTTTTTT. Its translation: CASSFAAGGEKLFF.

The gene calls are TRBV24-1 and TRBJ2-4, with D perhaps matching TRBD2 (5 bases). V lost 2 bases and J lost 6, with 13 bases in between. CDR1 is KGHDR and CDR2 is SFDVKD in the germline V gene. This CDR3 region has 15 residues. CDR3 DNA: TGTGCCACCAGTGATTCCCGGACTGGATTAAACATTCAGTACTTC. Translated: CATSDSRTGLNIQYF.

The table lists this clonotype with a few counts. V gene TRBV5-1 combines with J gene TRBJ1-1; the match to TRBD1 covers 7 bases. This CDR3 is built from 17 residues. Germline values: CDR1 SGHRS, CDR2 YFSETQ. The ends lost 4 bases at V and 2 bases at J; junction bases unmatched: 14. The CDR3 DNA sequence: TGCGCCAGCAGCGGAGGTATTTCAGGGGGGAGAAACACTGAAGCTTTCTTT. This translates into CASSGGISGGRNTEAFF.

This clonotype was counted many times. V is TRBV6-2 or TRBV6-3 and J is TRBJ2-1, with D possibly being TRBD2 (5 bases). CDR3 size: 12 residues. The V end lost 9 bases, the J end lost 6 bases, and 12 bases lay between the germline ends. Per germline, CDR1 MNHEY and CDR2 SVGEGT. CDR3 protein: CASIGMGNEQFF. DNA for the CDR3: TGTGCCAGTATCGGGATGGGCAATGAGCAGTTCTTC.

V is TRBV4-1 and J is TRBJ2-1, with 8 positions matching TRBD1. V was clipped by 1 base and J by 8 bases; unmatched bases: 7. Germline assignment: CDR1 MGHRA and CDR2 YSYEKL. This CDR3 contains 15 residues. CDR3 protein: CASSQAGTGGHEQFF. Here the CDR3 DNA reads TGCGCCAGCAGCCAAGCAGGAACAGGGGGTCATGAGCAGTTCTTC.

This clonotype was picked up a small number of times. The chain is built from TRBV30 and TRBJ2-1, with 10 bases that match TRBD1. Germline V CDR1 and CDR2: GTSNPN, SVGIG (reference sequence). J lost 10 bases, V lost 4 bases, and 4 bases had no gene match. The CDR3 covers 12 residues. The CDR3 region has the DNA TGTGCCTGGAACCGACAGGGGGCCGAGCAGTTCTTC. Amino acids: CAWNRQGAEQFF.

The rearrangement joins TRBV6-2 or TRBV6-3 to TRBJ2-2; D could derive from TRBD1 or TRBD2 (5 bases each). The V gene's germline CDR1 is MNHEY and CDR2 SVGEGT. Trimming stripped 2 bases from V and 6 bases from J, with 7 bases between. This CDR3 is 13 amino acids long. The CDR3 region is CASSYGGSGELFF. The CDR3 DNA sequence: TGTGCCAGCAGTTACGGGGGATCCGGGGAGCTGTTTTTT.

The genes are TRBV30 and TRBJ2-7; D may correspond to TRBD1 or TRBD2 (5 bases each). The ends were cut back, 1 base at V and 6 bases at J, with 13 bases in the middle. This CDR3 contains 13 residues. Germline V gene sequence: CDR1 GTSNPN, CDR2 SVGIG (reference sequence). The CDR3 protein is CAWSATGTPEQYF. In DNA form, the CDR3 reads TGTGCCTGGAGTGCGACCGGGACCCCCGAGCAGTACTTC.

In this sample, this clonotype turned up many times. This chain links TRBV11-2 with TRBJ2-5, with TRBD1 identical over 10 bases. The trim removed 0 bases at V and 6 bases at J, leaving 13 bases unmatched. Germline values: CDR1 SGHAT, CDR2 FQNNGV. The CDR3 has 18 residues. This CDR3 is CASSLEVGGWDRGQTQYF. The CDR3 bases are TGTGCCAGCAGCTTAGAAGTCGGCGGGTGGGACAGGGGTCAGACCCAGTACTTC.

This clonotype occurred a few times. This chain connects TRBV6-1 to TRBJ2-1; TRBD2 might be the D (5 bases). Trimming removed 8 bases from V and 7 bases from J, with 12 bases in between. This CDR3 region has 12 residues. Germline V gene lookup returns CDR1 MNHNS and CDR2 SASEGT. CDR3 sequence: CASGTSGNEQFF. In DNA, the CDR3 is TGTGCCAGCGGTACCTCGGGGAATGAGCAGTTCTTC.

The CDR3 here is CASSGQARGYSTDTQYF. The CDR3 DNA reads as TGTGCCAGTAGTGGGCAGGCAAGGGGGTATAGCACAGATACGCAGTATTTT. The J gene is TRBJ2-3, the V gene TRBV19, with a possible D match to TRBD1 (6 bases). The CDR3 length is 17 residues. In germline, CDR1 is LNHDA, CDR2 SQIVND (reference sequence). The V end was cut by 5 bases, the J end by 0 bases, with 18 bases between.

This clonotype has ten or more counts. The chain employs TRBV7-3 and TRBJ2-3, with 10 bases matching TRBD2. J was trimmed by 4 bases and V by 3 bases; bases with no gene match: 10. The CDR3 length is 17 residues. Germline V gene lookup returns CDR1 SGHTA and CDR2 FQGTGA. As DNA, the CDR3 is TGTGCCAGCAGCTTTCCTTCAGCGGGAGGGTTGGCAGATACGCAGTATTTT. Residues: CASSFPSAGGLADTQYF.

This clonotype was found a few times. The chain is built from TRBV6-4 and TRBJ1-1, with D tentatively TRBD1 (6 bases). The V end lost 6 bases, the J end lost 5 bases, and 7 bases lay between the germline ends. This CDR3 has 11 amino acids. The germline V gene encodes CDR1 MRHNA and CDR2 SNTAGT. This CDR3 is CASRGQTEAFF. CDR3 DNA: TGTGCCAGCAGAGGACAGACTGAAGCTTTCTTT.

A few counts support this clonotype. J is TRBJ1-3 and V is TRBV3-1, with TRBD1 matching 7 bases. Trimming removed 2 bases from V and 4 bases from J; junction bases left unmatched: 2. CDR3 length: 14 amino acids. Germline CDR1 LGHDT, CDR2 YNNKEL (reference sequence). CDR3 DNA sequence: TGTGCCAGCAGCCAACAGGGGGGCGGAAACACCATATATTTT. Residues: CASSQQGGGNTIYF. Combining the CDR3 with reference TRBV3-1 and TRBJ1-3 gives the whole variable domain DTAVSQTPKYLVTQMGNDKSIKCEQNLGHDTMYWYKQDSKKFLKIMFSYNNKELIINETVPNRFSPKSPDKAHLNLHINSLELGDSAVYFCASSQQGGGNTIYFGEGSWLTVV.